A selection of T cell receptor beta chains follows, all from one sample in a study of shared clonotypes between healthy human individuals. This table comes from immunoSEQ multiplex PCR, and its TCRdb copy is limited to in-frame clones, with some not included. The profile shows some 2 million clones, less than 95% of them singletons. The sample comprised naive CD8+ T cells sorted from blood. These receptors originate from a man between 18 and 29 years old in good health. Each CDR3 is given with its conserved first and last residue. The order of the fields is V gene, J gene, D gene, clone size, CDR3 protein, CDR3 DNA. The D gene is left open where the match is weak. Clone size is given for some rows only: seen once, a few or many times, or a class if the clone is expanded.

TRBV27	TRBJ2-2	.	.	CASSIGPNTGELFF	TGTGCCAGCAGTATCGGACCGAACACCGGGGAGCTGTTTTTT
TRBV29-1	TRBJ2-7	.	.	CSVVGSSYEQYF	TGCAGCGTTGTCGGCAGCTCCTACGAGCAGTACTTC
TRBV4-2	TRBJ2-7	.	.	CASSQDRVTYEQYF	TGTGCCAGCAGCCAAGATAGAGTGACCTACGAGCAGTACTTC
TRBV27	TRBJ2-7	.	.	CASSLRGSLYYEQYF	TGTGCCAGCAGTTTACGCGGTTCATTATACTACGAGCAGTACTTC
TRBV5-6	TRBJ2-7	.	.	CASSDEGVSYEQYF	TGTGCCAGCAGCGACGAGGGGGTCTCCTACGAGCAGTACTTC
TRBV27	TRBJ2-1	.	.	CASSLLGDEQFF	TGTGCCAGCAGTTTACTGGGGGATGAGCAGTTCTTC
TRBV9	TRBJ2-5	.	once	CASSLWTGGGETQYF	TGTGCCAGCAGCCTCTGGACAGGCGGGGGAGAGACCCAGTACTTC
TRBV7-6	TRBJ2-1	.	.	CASARGGNHEQFF	TGTGCCAGCGCGAGGGGGGGAAACCATGAGCAGTTCTTC
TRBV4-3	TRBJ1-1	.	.	CASSQDRNTEAFF	TGCGCCAGCAGCCAAGACCGGAACACTGAAGCTTTCTTT
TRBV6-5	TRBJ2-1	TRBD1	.	CASSYGTVTTNEQFF	TGTGCCAGCAGTTACGGGACAGTGACAACAAATGAGCAGTTCTTC
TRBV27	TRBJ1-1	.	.	CASSPDTYTEAFF	TGTGCCAGCAGCCCTGACACCTACACTGAAGCTTTCTTT
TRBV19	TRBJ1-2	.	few	CASSTGYTETYTF	TGTGCCAGTAGTACCGGATACACCGAGACTTACACCTTC
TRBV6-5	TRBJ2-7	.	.	CASSAGTVYEQYF	TGTGCCAGCTCTGCCGGGACGGTTTACGAGCAGTACTTC
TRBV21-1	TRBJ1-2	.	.	CASSKEGQGSSNYGYTF	TGTGCCAGCAGCAAAGAGGGACAGGGGTCTTCTAACTATGGCTACACCTTC
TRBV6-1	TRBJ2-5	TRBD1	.	CASSKGRGTGGWETQYF	TGTGCCAGCAGTAAAGGGAGGGGGACAGGGGGCTGGGAGACCCAGTACTTC
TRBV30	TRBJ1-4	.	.	CASPRGAGMELFF	TGTGCCTCCCCACGGGGGGCAGGGATGGAACTGTTTTTT
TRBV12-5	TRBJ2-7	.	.	CASAPVAGLFYEQYF	TGTGCTAGTGCCCCGGTGGCGGGACTTTTTTACGAGCAGTACTTC
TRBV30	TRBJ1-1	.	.	CAWGPTEAFF	TGTGCCTGGGGCCCCACTGAAGCTTTCTTT